This entry lists 29 T cell receptor beta chains sequenced from one sample in a study of cytomegalovirus exposure and HLA in healthy donors (dated by TCRdb to 2015 to 2018). Preparation of the library involved the immunoSEQ multiplex PCR assay. This is the immuneACCESS table as TCRdb keeps it, with only in-frame sequences that have V and J called. A part of the clones is gone; compared with another copy, unresolved V genes explain less than half, and the rest is unexplained. This sample lists fewer than 350,000 clones; approximately 87% were detected once. The top ten clonotypes cover approximately 0.9% of the sample. The sequenced sample was PBMCs. These receptors were collected from a woman aged 18-29 years in good health and CMV-seronegative.

V usage is TRBV10-1 and J usage is TRBJ2-1; TRBD2 agrees at 8 bases. The V gene end was trimmed by 0 bases and the J gene end by 2 bases; junction bases not matched to a gene: 6. The CDR3 spans 17 residues. Germline CDR1 WNHNN, CDR2 SYGVQD (reference sequence). CDR3 bases: TGCGCCAGCAGTGAGTCTCGGACTAGCCCCCCCTACAATGAGCAGTTCTTC. It encodes CASSESRTSPPYNEQFF.

The genes are TRBV6-6 and TRBJ1-3, with 8 bases identical to TRBD1. V trimming: 0 bases; J trimming: 8 bases; junction bases outside the gene matches: 6. CDR3 length: 15 amino acids. Germline CDR1 and CDR2: MNHNY and SVGAGI (reference sequence). The CDR3 region is CASSYSDREGYTIYF. Here the CDR3 DNA reads TGTGCCAGCAGTTACTCGGACAGGGAGGGGTACACCATATATTTT.

The chain recombines TRBV5-1 with TRBJ1-1, with 10 bases identical to TRBD1. With 3 bases clipped from V and 1 base from J, the junction kept 3 bases outside the gene matches. This CDR3 comprises 15 residues. Germline CDR1 reads SGHRS; CDR2 reads YFSETQ. In DNA form, the CDR3 reads TGCGCCAGCAGCTCCAGGACAGGGGGGAACACTGAAGCTTTCTTT. This encodes CASSSRTGGNTEAFF.

V gene TRBV7-3 combines with J gene TRBJ2-6; a possible D gene is TRBD1 (5 bases). In germline, CDR1 is SGHTA, CDR2 FQGTGA. There are 19 residues in the CDR3. V shed 2 bases and J shed 0 bases, with 17 bases lying between them. Here the CDR3 DNA reads TGTGCCAGCAGCTTATTTGGGTTTAGACAGAGCTCTGGGGCCAACGTCCTGACTTTC. Translated: CASSLFGFRQSSGANVLTF.

This chain uses TRBV28 with TRBJ2-1, with D tentatively TRBD2 (6 bases). The CDR3 runs 16 residues. The germline V gene has CDR1 MDHEN and CDR2 SYDVKM. Trimming stripped 6 bases from V and 0 bases from J, with 15 bases between. The DNA of the CDR3 is TGTGCCAGCAGGTTTGGACGGGAGAGCTCCTACAATGAGCAGTTCTTC. Amino acids: CASRFGRESSYNEQFF.

The genes are TRBV9 and TRBJ2-2; a weak D match, TRBD2 (6 bases). This CDR3 is built from 16 residues. V shed 0 bases and J shed 0 bases, with 9 bases lying between them. The germline V gene encodes CDR1 SGDLS and CDR2 YYNGEE. CDR3 sequence reads: CASSVGVAANTGELFF. CDR3 sequence (DNA): TGTGCCAGCAGCGTAGGAGTAGCGGCGAACACCGGGGAGCTGTTTTTT.

This clone was seen more than once but under ten times. The chain joins TRBV25-1 to TRBJ2-1; 7 bases are shared with TRBD2. The CDR3 runs 18 residues. Germline trimming cut 6 bases from V and 10 bases from J; bases unmatched to any gene: 24. CDR1 and CDR2 from the germline V gene are MGHDK and SYGVNS. The chain's CDR3 is CASSTESGGSSPMGEQFF. CDR3 nucleotides: TGTGCCAGCAGCACGGAAAGTGGCGGGAGCAGCCCCATGGGAGAGCAGTTCTTC.

This chain joins TRBV2 and TRBJ2-1, with 8 bases matching TRBD1. The junction had 8 bases not matched to a gene; V was cut back by 4 bases and J by 9 bases. From germline, CDR1 is SNHLY and CDR2 FYNNEI. The CDR3 extends over 14 amino acids. The CDR3 loop is CASSGSPGGPEQFF. The CDR3 DNA is TGTGCCAGCAGTGGCAGCCCAGGGGGCCCTGAGCAGTTCTTC.

The V call is TRBV28, the J call TRBJ1-2, with D possibly TRBD1 on 5 matching bases. The germline CDR1 and CDR2 sequences are MDHEN and SYDVKM. Trimming took off 2 bases at V and 8 bases at J, with 9 bases between the two ends. This CDR3 contains 12 residues. CDR3 residues: CASSLRGIGYTF. For the CDR3, the DNA is TGTGCCAGCAGTTTAAGGGGCATCGGCTACACCTTC.

For the CDR3, the DNA is TGTGCCAGCAGCCCCGGGACAGGAGAGTATCAGCCCCAGCATTTT. Its protein is CASSPGTGEYQPQHF. The gene calls are TRBV7-2 and TRBJ1-5; 8 bases match TRBD1. This CDR3 has 15 amino acids. Germline trimming cut 5 bases from V and 5 bases from J; bases unmatched to any gene: 8. Germline V lookup: CDR1 SGHTA, CDR2 FQGNSA.

DNA for the CDR3: TGTGCCAGCAGTCGCACAGGTTATAATGAAAAACTGTTTTTT. It encodes CASSRTGYNEKLFF. The rearrangement uses TRBV27 and TRBJ1-4, with a tentative D call TRBD1 (5 bases). The germline V gene has CDR1 MNHEY and CDR2 SMNVEV (reference sequence). Trimming removed 5 bases at V and 4 bases at J, with 11 bases between. CDR3 length: 14 amino acids.

The V and J genes are TRBV14 and TRBJ1-3; D uncertain. V was shortened by 3 bases and J by 8 bases, with 8 bases between the two germline ends. The CDR3 contains 12 residues. Per the germline V gene, CDR1 is SGHDN and CDR2 is FVKESK. The CDR3, as DNA: TGTGCCAGCAGCCATACGGCGGACACCATATATTTT. Its translation is CASSHTADTIYF.

V is TRBV4-2 and J is TRBJ2-7; D perhaps matches TRBD1 (5 bases). The CDR3 contains 16 residues. V lost 0 bases and J lost 2, with 14 bases in between. The V gene's germline CDR1 is LGHNA and CDR2 YNFKEQ. CDR3 sequence: CASSQDLRGPPYEQYF. In DNA, the CDR3 is TGTGCCAGCAGCCAAGATCTAAGGGGCCCTCCCTACGAGCAGTACTTC.

V usage is TRBV5-6 and J usage is TRBJ2-2; TRBD2 agrees at 8 bases. Germline CDR1 is SGHDT and CDR2 is YYEEEE. The ends lost 8 bases at V and 6 bases at J; junction bases unmatched: 9. The CDR3 loop spans 14 amino acids. The CDR3 protein is CARNCGGPAGELFF. The CDR3 coding sequence is TGTGCCAGAAACTGCGGGGGGCCAGCCGGGGAGCTGTTTTTT.

V and J are TRBV6-5 and TRBJ1-4, with TRBD1 as a possible D gene (5 bases). The CDR3 consists of 15 residues. The germline gives CDR1 MNHEY, CDR2 SVGAGI. The ends were cut back, 3 bases at V and 1 base at J, with 9 bases in the middle. Here the CDR3 DNA reads TGTGCCAGCAGTTATAGGGGACTAACTAATGAAAAACTGTTTTTT. This sequence encodes CASSYRGLTNEKLFF.

In nucleotides, the CDR3 is TGTGCCAGCAGTAAAGAAGGACAACTTTTCTCCTACGAGCAGTACTTC. Encoded protein: CASSKEGQLFSYEQYF. The chain carries TRBV6-1 and TRBJ2-7; perhaps TRBD1 as D (5 bases). Germline CDR1 reads MNHNS; CDR2 reads SASEGT. CDR3 size: 16 residues. Trimming pared 5 bases from V and 0 bases from J, leaving 17 bases between.

This clone is a singleton in its sample. The gene calls are TRBV19 and TRBJ2-3; TRBD2 matches at 7 bases. V dropped 3 bases and J dropped 14; count of bases not matched to a gene: 11. The CDR3 length is 13 residues. The germline CDR1 and CDR2 sequences are LNHDA and SQIVND (reference sequence). This CDR3 reads CASSITVLAGVYF. CDR3 DNA sequence: TGTGCCAGTAGTATTACTGTCCTCGCGGGAGTGTATTTT.

The genes are TRBV15 and TRBJ2-1; tentative D call: TRBD2 (6 bases). Germline CDR1 and CDR2: LNHNV and YYDKDF (reference sequence). V shed 5 bases and J shed 3 bases, with 14 bases lying between them. The CDR3 is 15 residues long. CDR3 residues: CATSPQRADYNEQFF. CDR3 coding DNA: TGTGCCACCAGCCCCCAGCGGGCTGACTACAATGAGCAGTTCTTC.

V usage is TRBV28 and J usage is TRBJ2-5, with 7 bases that match TRBD1. Germline V CDR1 and CDR2: MDHEN, SYDVKM. J gave up 1 base and V 4 bases, and 3 bases lay outside the gene matches. The CDR3 loop spans 14 amino acids. CDR3 DNA: TGTGCCAGCAGTTCGAGGGGGCGCCAAGAGACCCAGTACTTC. It yields the protein CASSSRGRQETQYF. Full variable domain (remainder filled in from reference TRBV28 and TRBJ2-5): DVKVTQSSRYLVKRTGEKVFLECVQDMDHENMFWYRQDPGLGLRLIYFSYDVKMKEKGDIPEGYSVSREKKERFSLILESASTNQTSMYLCASSSRGRQETQYFGPGTRLLVL.

The V call is TRBV9, the J call TRBJ2-1; a possible D gene is TRBD2 (6 bases). CDR1 SGDLS and CDR2 YYNGEE come from the germline V gene. The CDR3 is 15 residues long. V lost 0 bases, J lost 8 bases, and 15 bases lay in between. Here the CDR3 reads CASSVGVAGNDEQFF. CDR3 coding DNA: TGTGCCAGCAGCGTAGGGGTGGCGGGGAATGATGAGCAGTTCTTC.

The V call is TRBV19, the J call TRBJ1-2; possibly TRBD1 for D (5 bases). Trimming stripped 6 bases from V and 0 bases from J, with 11 bases between. The CDR3 runs 14 residues. The germline V gene encodes CDR1 LNHDA and CDR2 SQIVND (reference sequence). The CDR3 DNA reads TGTGCCAGTAGACTCAGGGTTGCTAACTATGGCTACACCTTC. It codes for CASRLRVANYGYTF. Together with reference TRBV19 and TRBJ1-2, the CDR3 gives the full variable domain: DGGITQSPKYLFRKEGQNVTLSCEQNLNHDAMYWYRQDPGQGLRLIYYSQIVNDFQKGDIAEGYSVSREKKESFPLTVTSAQKNPTAFYLCASRLRVANYGYTFGSGTRLTVV.

V usage is TRBV18 and J usage is TRBJ2-5, with 7 positions matching TRBD2. V shed 4 bases and J 4 bases; nucleotides not matched to a gene: 9. The CDR3 is 15 residues long. The germline V gene encodes CDR1 KGHSH and CDR2 LQKENI. The CDR3 sequence is CASSRLGLVAETQYF. CDR3 DNA sequence: TGTGCCAGCTCACGACTTGGACTAGTGGCAGAGACCCAGTACTTC.

The chain has TRBV9 and TRBJ2-3; D is uncertain. Germline V lookup: CDR1 SGDLS, CDR2 YYNGEE. CDR3 length equals 14 residues. Trimming took 2 bases from V and 2 from J, leaving 9 bases between them. The CDR3 spells CASSVRSDTDTQYF. Written as DNA, the CDR3 is TGTGCCAGCAGCGTGAGAAGTGACACAGATACGCAGTATTTT.

The V call is TRBV28, the J call TRBJ2-4; 9 bases are shared with TRBD1. Trimming cost V 2 bases and J 0 bases; bases outside gene matches: 8. Germline V gene data show CDR1 as MDHEN and CDR2 as SYDVKM. CDR3 length equals 18 residues. The CDR3 region has the DNA TGTGCCAGCAGTTTACTACCCGGGACAGGGCTAGCCAAAAACATTCAGTACTTC. This translates into CASSLLPGTGLAKNIQYF.

V is TRBV30 and J is TRBJ1-2; no definite D call. With 0 bases removed from V and 3 bases from J, the gap between germline ends came to 8 bases. The length of the CDR3 is 13 residues. From germline, CDR1 is GTSNPN and CDR2 SVGIG (reference sequence). CDR3 sequence (DNA): TGTGCCTGGAGTGTAGTGGCGGACTATGGCTACACCTTC. Its protein product is CAWSVVADYGYTF.

This chain joins TRBV27 and TRBJ2-3; D uncertain. The length of the CDR3 is 15 residues. V was clipped by 3 bases and J by 0 bases, with 10 bases between them. Looked up from germline, CDR1 is MNHEY and CDR2 is SMNVEV (reference sequence). The CDR3 protein is CASSFRLESTDTQYF. DNA for the CDR3: TGTGCCAGCAGTTTTAGGCTAGAGAGCACAGATACGCAGTATTTT.

The chain links TRBV9 to TRBJ2-2; TRBD2 matches at 7 bases. This CDR3 spans 16 amino acids. Looked up from germline, CDR1 is SGDLS and CDR2 is YYNGEE. Trimming took 5 bases from V and 2 from J; bases not matched to a gene: 9. CDR3 nucleotide sequence: TGTGCCAGCAGTCCTAGCGGAGCACTCAACACCGGGGAGCTGTTTTTT. It codes for CASSPSGALNTGELFF. Full variable domain (missing parts from reference TRBV9 and TRBJ2-2): DSGVTQTPKHLITATGQRVTLRCSPRSGDLSVYWYQQSLDQGLQFLIQYYNGEERAKGNILERFSAQQFPDLHSELNLSSLELGDSALYFCASSPSGALNTGELFFGEGSRLTVL.

This clone appeared a single time. The chain carries TRBV5-6 and TRBJ2-5, with 8 bases that match TRBD1. The J segment lost 5 bases and the V segment lost 4 bases, leaving 4 bases of the junction unmatched. This CDR3 comprises 13 residues. The germline gives CDR1 SGHDT, CDR2 YYEEEE. This CDR3 is CASSMTGVETQYF. CDR3 in DNA: TGTGCCAGCAGCATGACAGGGGTGGAGACCCAGTACTTC. Full variable domain (outside the CDR3, taken from reference TRBV5-6 and TRBJ2-5): DAGVTQSPTHLIKTRGQQVTLRCSPKSGHDTVSWYQQALGQGPQFIFQYYEEEERQRGNFPDRFSGHQFPNYSSELNVNALLLGDSALYLCASSMTGVETQYFGPGTRLLVL.

The chain has TRBV7-9 and TRBJ2-7; D unclear. Trimming pared 1 base from V and 4 bases from J, leaving 11 bases between. The germline CDR1 and CDR2 sequences are SEHNR and FQNEAQ (reference sequence). The CDR3 length is 14 residues. The CDR3 protein is CASSLGGGIYEQYF. CDR3 in DNA: TGTGCCAGCAGCTTAGGCGGCGGAATTTACGAGCAGTACTTC.